This T cell receptor beta chain is drawn from a study of T cell repertoires in cytomegalovirus infection. For the study at large: A matching HLA type, together with CMV infection, was signaled by public TCR beta signatures.

The table lists this clonotype with many counts. TCRdb passed the reads through MiXCR, listing each CDR3 protein once. The data hold 250,000 or so distinct CDR3 sequences, with approximately 13% observed a single time. This TCR came from a human donor in good health (CMV status not recorded). Some clones in this sample may be carry-over from other donors' samples. The sequenced sample consisted of PBMCs.

This chain's CDR3 is CASTGLARTDTQYF. The CDR3 coding sequence is TGTGCCAGCACCGGACTAGCGAGAACAGATACGCAGTATTTT. The V call is TRBV12-3 or TRBV12-4, the J call TRBJ2-3; 9 bases fit TRBD2. V dropped 7 bases and J dropped 3; count of bases not matched to a gene: 5. The CDR3 length is 14 residues.